Each of the 15 T cell receptor beta chains below was sequenced from the same sample in a study of blood T cell repertoires in COVID-19. This table comes from immunoSEQ multiplex PCR, and its TCRdb copy is limited to in-frame clones, with some not included. The repertoire consists of 150,000 to 200,000 clones, with roughly 85% occurring once and the leading ten covering around 8.2%. The sequencing input was peripheral blood. The receptors were gathered from a man aged 55 to 70 with acute or convalescent COVID-19.

The rearrangement uses TRBV21-1 and TRBJ2-5; the D call of TRBD1 is as the table states it, not checked on the DNA. TRBV21-1 is tagged as a pseudogene. The length of the CDR3 is 17 residues. The DNA of the CDR3 is TGTGCCAGCAGCACCCGGGACACTATGGGAAGTCAAGAGACCCAGTACTTC. Protein: CASSTRDTMGSQETQYF.

This clone was recorded a few times. The rearrangement uses TRBV2 and TRBJ1-4; TRBD1 agrees at 10 bases. The V gene end was trimmed by 7 bases and the J gene end by 8 bases; junction bases not matched to a gene: 4. The CDR3 totals 13 residues. Looked up from germline, CDR1 is SNHLY and CDR2 is FYNNEI. The CDR3 bases are TGTGCCAGCAAGGGGACAGGGGTCGAAAAACTGTTTTTT. Translating it yields CASKGTGVEKLFF.

This chain connects TRBV28 to TRBJ1-2; 11 positions match TRBD1. V dropped 6 bases and J dropped 3; count of bases not matched to a gene: 12. There are 17 residues in the CDR3. CDR1 and CDR2 from the germline V gene are MDHEN and SYDVKM. The CDR3 reads CASSLSTDRGHDYGYTF. CDR3 coding DNA: TGTGCCAGCAGCCTTTCCACGGACAGGGGGCATGACTATGGCTACACCTTC.

The rearrangement links TRBV30 to TRBJ1-5; a possible D gene is TRBD1 (5 bases). The length of the CDR3 is 18 residues. The V gene's germline CDR1 is GTSNPN and CDR2 SVGIG (reference sequence). Trimming took off 0 bases at V and 4 bases at J, with 22 bases between the two ends. The DNA of the CDR3 is TGTGCCTGGAGTGTACTCGCAGGAGGGAGGGGAGGGAATCAGCCCCAGCATTTT. It translates to CAWSVLAGGRGGNQPQHF.

V gene TRBV10-2 combines with J gene TRBJ2-2, with D tentatively TRBD2 (5 bases). Per germline, CDR1 WSHSY and CDR2 SAAADI. This CDR3 region has 14 residues. V was clipped by 6 bases and J by 1 base, with 9 bases between them. CDR3 loop: CASRASQNTGELFF. The CDR3 DNA reads TGCGCCAGCAGGGCTAGCCAGAACACCGGGGAGCTGTTTTTT.

The chain joins TRBV13 to TRBJ2-5; the D is unclear. Trimming removed 4 bases from V and 7 bases from J, with 10 bases in between. The CDR3 contains 12 residues. Germline V CDR1 and CDR2: PRHDT, FYEKMQ (reference sequence). The CDR3 loop is CASSSKKWTQYF. The CDR3 DNA is TGTGCCAGCAGCTCTAAAAAGTGGACCCAGTACTTC.

A few counts support this clone. The chain carries TRBV2 and TRBJ1-2; 8 bases align to TRBD1. This CDR3 contains 15 residues. Germline CDR1 is SNHLY and CDR2 is FYNNEI. Unmatched junction bases numbered 11, after V lost 6 bases and J lost 5 bases. This CDR3 reads CASSVIPTGVYGYTF. The CDR3 region has the DNA TGTGCCAGCAGCGTAATACCGACAGGGGTATATGGCTACACCTTC.

This clone was counted only a few times. The rearrangement uses TRBV29-1 and TRBJ1-2; D is unclear. CDR3 length: 13 amino acids. Germline assignment: CDR1 SQVTM and CDR2 ANQGSEA. Between the trimmed V and J ends, which lost 6 bases and 5 bases, there was a span of 16 bases. Written as DNA, the CDR3 is TGCAGCGTGAACATGGAGGGATCGTATGGCTACACCTTC. Its protein product is CSVNMEGSYGYTF.

V and J are TRBV19 and TRBJ1-1; D is unclear. The CDR3 covers 14 residues. Looked up from germline, CDR1 is LNHDA and CDR2 is SQIVND (reference sequence). V lost 3 bases and J lost 0, with 8 bases in between. DNA of the CDR3: TGTGCCAGTAGTATCGGACTTATGAACACTGAAGCTTTCTTT. Amino acids: CASSIGLMNTEAFF.

This sequence joins TRBV18 and TRBJ2-7; TRBD1 aligns across 8 bases. J lost 5 bases, V lost 3 bases, and 6 bases had no gene match. The CDR3 is 14 amino acids. CDR1 and CDR2 (germline): KGHSH, LQKENI. DNA of the CDR3: TGTGCCAGCTCACCCAGACAGGGGAGGCACGAGCAGTACTTC. Its protein is CASSPRQGRHEQYF.

The genes are TRBV5-1 and TRBJ2-3, with 8 positions matching TRBD1. The CDR3 contains 15 residues. The V gene end was trimmed by 3 bases and the J gene end by 3 bases; junction bases not matched to a gene: 6. CDR1 is SGHRS, CDR2 YFSETQ, per germline. The CDR3 DNA reads TGCGCCAGCAGCTCCCAGGGGGCCCTTACAGATACGCAGTATTTT. Amino acids: CASSSQGALTDTQYF.

The chain carries TRBV29-1 and TRBJ1-2; weak D call: TRBD1 (5 bases). Trimming took off 7 bases at V and 3 bases at J, with 15 bases between the two ends. This CDR3 is 13 amino acids long. CDR1 is SQVTM and CDR2 is ANQGSEA in the germline V gene. CDR3 DNA sequence: TGCAGCGCCGTACTGCTAGGGGACTATGGCTACACCTTC. This encodes CSAVLLGDYGYTF.

The V gene is TRBV6-5, the J gene TRBJ2-3; no reliable D call. Per the germline V gene, CDR1 is MNHEY and CDR2 is SVGAGI. This CDR3 region has 13 residues. Trimming cost V 4 bases and J 4 bases, with 9 bases left between them. CDR3 protein: CASSLKIADTQYF. The CDR3 DNA reads as TGTGCCAGCAGTTTAAAAATCGCAGATACGCAGTATTTT.

CDR3 DNA: TGTGCCAGCAGCACATGGACTAGCGGGAGGGCCGGGGGTGGCGGGGAGCTGTTTTTT. It translates to CASSTWTSGRAGGGGELFF. This chain uses TRBV21-1 with TRBJ2-2; the DNA was not compared with TRBD2, the D call given in the table. TRBV21-1 is noted as a pseudogene. The length of the CDR3 is 19 residues.

The chain has TRBV6-5 and TRBJ2-7, with TRBD2 matching 9 bases. This CDR3 spans 15 amino acids. V lost 7 bases and J lost 3; bases outside the gene matches: 10. Germline CDR1 reads MNHEY; CDR2 reads SVGAGI. In nucleotides, the CDR3 is TGTGCCAGCAACCACATCGGGACTAGCAGCTACGAGCAGTACTTC. Its translation: CASNHIGTSSYEQYF.